In its sample, the clone carrying this TCR beta chain was seen a few times. The antigen remains unidentified. A much larger clone lies a single base off, so this may be a read error. J lost 6 bases, V lost 3 bases, and 12 bases had no gene match. The germline CDR1 and CDR2 sequences are SQVTM and ANQGSEA. This CDR3 is built from 15 residues. Unique molecular identifiers were used to barcode this TCRbeta library. TCRdb independently ran MiXCR on the PCR reads; one entry per CDR3 protein. Among fewer than 350,000 distinct CDR3 sequences listed, over 9.5% were seen once. The data were taken from a study of T-cell reconstitution after alpha-beta-depleted transplantation in children. Findings and limits, study-wide: Two months or so post-transplant, alpha-beta T cells reportedly derived from several hundred expanded graft clones. Surviving recipient cells, namely T cells and thymic progenitors, were the source of high day-60 TCRbeta diversity in some patients. Counts and diversity of T cells one year after transplant came mostly from newly produced T cells.

This specimen consisted of PBMCs, obtained before TCRalphabeta/CD19-depleted stem cell transplant. The clonotype originates from a boy less than two years old with acute myeloid leukemia, due to receive a stem cell transplant. The J gene is TRBJ2-7, the V gene TRBV29-1, with 9 positions matching TRBD2. In DNA form, the CDR3 reads TGCAGCGTTGAGGGTCAGCGGGAGGTCCTCCCCGAGCAGTACTTC. Its translation: CSVEGQREVLPEQYF.